Here is one T cell receptor beta chain with its context. The data originate from a study of T cell responses to AZD1222 COVID-19 vaccine. TCRdb keeps only in-frame clones here, not all; method: immunoSEQ multiplex PCR. The sample has 120,000 or so clones; roughly 90% are singletons. The specimen comprised peripheral blood, sampled on day 0 of AZD1222 vaccination. The TCR originated in an adult in good health.

CDR3 loop: CASSYYRVSGFFGYTF. CDR3 DNA sequence: TGTGCCAGCAGTTACTATCGGGTATCAGGGTTTTTTGGCTACACCTTC. V gene TRBV6-5 combines with J gene TRBJ1-2, with a possible D match to TRBD1 (5 bases). The V gene lost 1 base and the J gene lost 7 bases, with 19 bases spanning the gap. Germline CDR1 MNHEY, CDR2 SVGAGI. The CDR3 loop spans 16 amino acids.